This passage covers 24 T cell receptor beta chains from one sample sequenced in a study of blood T cell repertoires in COVID-19. Assay: immunoSEQ multiplex PCR; the TCRdb copy retains only in-frame clones and omits some. The table has about 38,000 clones, around four fifths seen once. The sequenced material came from peripheral blood. Receptors originate from a man aged 45 to 65 with active COVID-19.

The chain uses TRBV14 and TRBJ2-1; 9 bases line up with TRBD1. The V gene end was trimmed by 8 bases and the J gene end by 7 bases; junction bases not matched to a gene: 6. The germline V gene has CDR1 SGHDN and CDR2 FVKESK. The CDR3 has 13 amino acids. CDR3 nucleotide sequence: TGTGCCAGCGGCGGACAGGGGCAAAATGAGCAGTTCTTC. It is translated as CASGGQGQNEQFF.

The chain recombines TRBV3-1 (or the pseudogene TRBV3-2) with TRBJ2-7, with D possibly TRBD2 on 6 matching bases. The ends were cut back, 4 bases at V and 5 bases at J, with 18 bases in the middle. The CDR3 spans 15 residues. The germline gives CDR1 LGHDT, CDR2 YNNKEL (reference sequence). This CDR3 is CASSLVWASEHEQYF. In DNA form, the CDR3 reads TGTGCCAGCAGCCTCGTATGGGCTAGCGAACACGAGCAGTACTTC.

This clone was detected once. The rearrangement joins TRBV27 to TRBJ1-5, with D maybe TRBD1 (6 bases). The V end was cut by 6 bases, the J end by 10 bases, with 19 bases between. Per germline, CDR1 MNHEY and CDR2 SMNVEV (reference sequence). The CDR3 runs 14 residues. As DNA, the CDR3 is TGTGCCAGCAGCCTGACAGGCTTTAATGGACCCCAGCATTTT. It translates to CASSLTGFNGPQHF.

The genes are TRBV5-1 and TRBJ1-2, with 7 positions matching TRBD1. V lost 5 bases to trimming and J lost 6 bases; unmatched junction nucleotides: 4. CDR1 is SGHRS and CDR2 is YFSETQ in the germline V gene. CDR3 length: 12 residues. The CDR3 protein is CASSGQGDGYTF. The CDR3 DNA reads as TGCGCCAGCAGTGGCCAGGGGGATGGCTACACCTTC. The whole variable domain, remainder taken from reference TRBV5-1 and TRBJ1-2, is KAGVTQTPRYLIKTRGQQVTLSCSPISGHRSVSWYQQTPGQGLQFLFEYFSETQRNKGNFPGRFSGRQFSNSRSEMNVSTLELGDSALYLCASSGQGDGYTFGSGTRLTVV.

The rearrangement links TRBV6-6 to TRBJ2-7, with 8 bases aligning to TRBD2. From germline, CDR1 is MNHNY and CDR2 SVGAGI (reference sequence). The CDR3 contains 15 residues. J gave up 7 bases and V 6 bases, and 14 bases lay outside the gene matches. Here the CDR3 reads CASRPPGPRGGEQYF. In DNA, the CDR3 is TGTGCCAGCAGACCCCCGGGACCCCGGGGGGGAGAGCAGTACTTC.

This chain joins TRBV5-4 and TRBJ1-2, with D tentatively TRBD1 (6 bases). CDR1 is SGHNT, CDR2 YYREEE, per germline (reference sequence). This CDR3 has 16 amino acids. V was shortened by 4 bases and J by 0 bases, with 16 bases between the two germline ends. The CDR3 sequence: CASSPYRQDTNYGYTF. CDR3 sequence (DNA): TGTGCCAGCAGCCCCTACCGACAGGATACTAACTATGGCTACACCTTC.

V gene TRBV10-2 combines with J gene TRBJ1-5, with D possibly being TRBD1 (6 bases). This CDR3 spans 17 amino acids. Between the trimmed V and J ends, which lost 3 bases and 0 bases, there was a span of 15 bases. The germline CDR1 and CDR2 sequences are WSHSY and SAAADI. Here the CDR3 DNA reads TGCGCCAGCAGTGACCCGTTTCAGGGGCCTAGCAATCAGCCCCAGCATTTT. This sequence encodes CASSDPFQGPSNQPQHF.

The V gene is TRBV6-6, the J gene TRBJ2-4, with D perhaps TRBD1 (6 bases). Trimming left V 7 bases short and J 0 bases short, with 10 bases between. This CDR3 spans 14 amino acids. The germline CDR1 and CDR2 sequences are MNHNY and SVGAGI (reference sequence). CDR3 sequence: CASKDSLAKNIQYF. In nucleotides, the CDR3 is TGTGCCAGCAAGGACAGCTTAGCCAAAAACATTCAGTACTTC.

The chain is built from TRBV18 and TRBJ2-6; 7 bases line up with TRBD1. With V trimmed by 5 bases and J by 1 base, 2 bases remained unmatched. The CDR3 length is 15 residues. Germline CDR1 reads KGHSH; CDR2 reads LQKENI. The chain's CDR3 is CASSSQGSGANVLTF. The CDR3 coding sequence is TGTGCCAGCTCATCACAGGGGTCTGGGGCCAACGTCCTGACTTTC.

The chain carries TRBV19 and TRBJ2-1, with 9 nucleotides matching TRBD1. Germline V CDR1 and CDR2: LNHDA, SQIVND (reference sequence). V lost 6 bases, J lost 3 bases, and 6 bases stayed unmatched. The CDR3 runs 15 residues. CDR3 in DNA: TGTGCCAGTAGCCACAGGGGGCTAGGCTACAATGAGCAGTTCTTC. Encoded protein: CASSHRGLGYNEQFF.

The chain uses TRBV9 and TRBJ1-2; no clear D. Germline V CDR1 and CDR2: SGDLS, YYNGEE. This CDR3 is built from 13 residues. Trimming removed 2 bases from V and 5 bases from J, with 10 bases in between. This CDR3 is CASSVNTEYGYTF. CDR3 DNA: TGTGCCAGCAGCGTCAATACGGAGTATGGCTACACCTTC.

V and J are TRBV5-6 and TRBJ2-2; 7 bases align to TRBD1. The CDR3 extends over 15 amino acids. Germline V lookup: CDR1 SGHDT, CDR2 YYEEEE. V lost 5 bases, J lost 0 bases, and 4 bases stayed unmatched. The CDR3 coding sequence is TGTGCCAGCAGATCTGGGACAGCGAACACCGGGGAGCTGTTTTTT. As protein: CASRSGTANTGELFF.

This chain connects TRBV3-1 (or the pseudogene TRBV3-2) to TRBJ2-1; TRBD2 aligns across 11 bases. Germline V gene sequence: CDR1 LGHDT, CDR2 YNNKEL (reference sequence). V gave up 3 bases and J gave up 9 bases; unmatched junction bases: 7. The CDR3 is 15 residues long. The CDR3 DNA reads as TGTGCCAGCAGCCAGTTTGAGACTAGCGGGGTTGAGCAGTTCTTC. Encoded protein: CASSQFETSGVEQFF.

The V and J genes are TRBV13 and TRBJ2-7; 10 nucleotides match TRBD1. Germline V lookup: CDR1 PRHDT, CDR2 FYEKMQ (reference sequence). CDR3 length equals 14 residues. Unmatched junction bases numbered 10, after V lost 8 bases and J lost 6 bases. CDR3 sequence reads: CASDIRQGAAEQYF. CDR3 in DNA: TGTGCCAGCGATATAAGACAGGGGGCGGCCGAGCAGTACTTC.

This chain links TRBV5-4 with TRBJ2-7, with 10 positions matching TRBD1. J gave up 4 bases and V 4 bases, and 2 bases lay outside the gene matches. This CDR3 region has 13 residues. Germline V gene sequence: CDR1 SGHNT, CDR2 YYREEE (reference sequence). This chain's CDR3 is CASSRGQGYEQYF. The CDR3 bases are TGTGCCAGCAGCCGGGGACAGGGGTACGAGCAGTACTTC.

This clone was detected only a few times. The J gene is TRBJ2-1, the V gene TRBV4-1; 12 bases align to TRBD2. CDR1 and CDR2 (germline): MGHRA, YSYEKL. J lost 7 bases, V lost 6 bases, and 7 bases had no gene match. This CDR3 spans 15 amino acids. CDR3 bases: TGCGCCAGCAGGGCACTAGCGGGGGGTGGAAATGAGCAGTTCTTC. Translation gives CASRALAGGGNEQFF.

The genes are TRBV27 and TRBJ1-4; 11 bases are shared with TRBD1. Germline-derived CDR1 and CDR2 are MNHEY and SMNVEV (reference sequence). The J segment lost 6 bases and the V segment lost 2 bases, leaving 8 bases of the junction unmatched. This CDR3 is 17 amino acids long. The CDR3 loop reads CASSLLGTGGVDEKLFF. As DNA, the CDR3 is TGTGCCAGCAGTTTACTTGGGACAGGGGGAGTTGATGAAAAACTGTTTTTT. Full variable domain (outside the CDR3, taken from reference TRBV27 and TRBJ1-4): EAQVTQNPRYLITVTGKKLTVTCSQNMNHEYMSWYRQDPGLGLRQIYYSMNVEVTDKGDVPEGYKVSRKEKRNFPLILESPSPNQTSLYFCASSLLGTGGVDEKLFFGSGTQLSVL.

This chain connects TRBV5-4 to TRBJ2-3; D perhaps matches TRBD2 (6 bases). The germline V and J ends were trimmed by 5 bases and 1 base, with 14 bases remaining between them. This CDR3 is built from 15 residues. CDR1 is SGHNT and CDR2 is YYREEE in the germline V gene (reference sequence). CDR3: CASRLWGVGTDTQYF. The CDR3, as DNA: TGTGCCAGCAGGTTGTGGGGGGTGGGCACAGATACGCAGTATTTT.

The chain carries TRBV9 and TRBJ1-6; D is perhaps TRBD1 (5 bases). CDR1 SGDLS and CDR2 YYNGEE come from the germline V gene. V lost 5 bases and J lost 9, with 15 bases in between. CDR3 size: 14 residues. This chain's CDR3 is CASRGSGFSSPLHF. CDR3 nucleotides: TGTGCCAGCAGGGGCTCAGGGTTTAGTTCACCCCTCCACTTT.

V and J are TRBV27 and TRBJ2-7; a possible D gene is TRBD2 (6 bases). The V and J ends lost 3 bases and 3 bases respectively, with 15 bases between them. The germline CDR1 and CDR2 sequences are MNHEY and SMNVEV (reference sequence). The CDR3 has 15 amino acids. The CDR3: CASSFLGGTFYEQYF. The CDR3 DNA reads as TGTGCCAGCAGTTTCCTCGGGGGAACCTTCTACGAGCAGTACTTC.

This chain uses TRBV7-2 with TRBJ1-2; 8 bases are a match to TRBD1. The junction had 10 bases not matched to a gene; V was cut back by 3 bases and J by 7 bases. CDR3 length equals 15 residues. The germline V gene has CDR1 SGHTA and CDR2 FQGNSA. Written as DNA, the CDR3 is TGTGCCAGCAGCTTGACCTTGGACAGGGAGATTGGCTACACCTTC. It is translated as CASSLTLDREIGYTF.

The V call is TRBV5-6, the J call TRBJ1-1; 8 positions match TRBD1. Germline CDR1 is SGHDT and CDR2 is YYEEEE. This CDR3 has 14 amino acids. J lost 5 bases, V lost 2 bases, and 5 bases had no gene match. The CDR3 sequence is CASSFPDRGTEAFF. The CDR3, as DNA: TGTGCCAGCAGCTTTCCCGACAGGGGTACTGAAGCTTTCTTT.

V and J are TRBV28 and TRBJ2-7; 10 positions match TRBD1. CDR3 size: 14 residues. J was trimmed by 12 bases and V by 7 bases; bases with no gene match: 15. Germline CDR1 and CDR2: MDHEN and SYDVKM. The CDR3 DNA is TGTGCCAGCAATCACCAAAGGGACAGGGGAATTCGGTACTTC. This sequence encodes CASNHQRDRGIRYF.

This sequence joins TRBV7-9 and TRBJ2-7; TRBD1 might be the D (6 bases). Germline V lookup: CDR1 SEHNR, CDR2 FQNEAQ (reference sequence). Trimming shortened V by 1 base and J by 6 bases, and 10 bases separated the two germline ends. The CDR3 covers 13 residues. CDR3: CASSLEQGTEQYF. The CDR3 bases are TGTGCCAGCAGCTTAGAACAGGGAACCGAGCAGTACTTC.